This is a list of T cell receptor beta chains from one sample in a study of T cell changes during pregnancy in multiple sclerosis. The protocol was immunoSEQ multiplex PCR, while the TCRdb copy is restricted to in-frame clones and leaves out a portion. Counted here are 30,000 to 45,000 clones, 70% to 90% occurring once; the ten biggest clones make up roughly 0.58%. The sequenced sample was CD4+ T cells from peripheral blood mononuclear cells, obtained in the first trimester of pregnancy. These receptor sequences come from a female donor with multiple sclerosis, enrolled in a pregnancy study. The CDR3 runs from the conserved cysteine through the conserved F or W. A D gene is named only where the DNA matches it firmly. For some rows the clone size is stated as once, few or many, or as a class when expanded; others skip it.

v_gene	j_gene	d_gene	abundance	CDR3nt	CDR3aa
TRBV2	TRBJ2-7	.	medium-sized	TGTGCCAGCAGTGAACGCCGGGACACCCGCTACGAGCAGTACTTC	CASSERRDTRYEQYF
TRBV30	TRBJ1-1	.	.	TGTGCCTGGACGCGGACACAGAACACTGAAGCTTTCTTT	CAWTRTQNTEAFF
TRBV28	TRBJ1-4	TRBD1	.	TGTGCCAGCAGTTTACCCGGGACAGCGGATGAAAAACTGTTTTTT	CASSLPGTADEKLFF
TRBV5-1	TRBJ2-7	.	once	TGCGCCAGCAGCTTGGCCCCGGGACACTCCTACGAGCAGTACTTC	CASSLAPGHSYEQYF
TRBV19	TRBJ1-2	.	.	TGTGCCAGTACCTTAAAAAGGACACCCAACTATGGCTACACCTTC	CASTLKRTPNYGYTF
TRBV25-1	TRBJ2-1	.	.	TGTGCCAGCAGTGATTCGGGAACCTACAATGAGCAGTTCTTC	CASSDSGTYNEQFF
TRBV27	TRBJ1-5	.	.	TGTGCCAGCAGTTTATCGTCAGGGGTGGTGCCCCAGCATTTT	CASSLSSGVVPQHF
TRBV30	TRBJ1-2	.	.	TGTGCCTGGACTCGAACAGGGCTAGAGGGCTACACCTTC	CAWTRTGLEGYTF
TRBV5-1	TRBJ2-3	.	.	TGCGCCAGCAGCTTGGCGGGGGTATGGACAGATACGCAGTATTTT	CASSLAGVWTDTQYF
TRBV6-1	TRBJ2-5	TRBD2	.	TGTGCCAGCAGTGACTTGGCGGGGGAAGAGACCCAGTACTTC	CASSDLAGEETQYF
TRBV28	TRBJ1-2	TRBD1	.	TGTGCCAGCAGTCAACCCGGTCAATTGGGACAGGGGGCGTATGGCTACACCTTC	CASSQPGQLGQGAYGYTF
TRBV14	TRBJ2-1	TRBD1	.	TGTGCCAGCAGCCAAGTGACAGGGATTTTTGAGTCCTACAATGAGCAGTTCTTC	CASSQVTGIFESYNEQFF
TRBV7-9	TRBJ2-6	.	.	TGTGCCAGCAGCCCACCTTGGACAGTCGTCTCTGGGGCCAACGTCCTGACTTTC	CASSPPWTVVSGANVLTF
TRBV2	TRBJ1-1	TRBD1	few	TGTGCCAGCAGCGGACAGGAAAACACTGAAGCTTTCTTT	CASSGQENTEAFF
TRBV7-9	TRBJ1-1	.	.	TGTGCCAGCAGCTTAGAGCAGGGAGGCACTGAAGCTTTCTTT	CASSLEQGGTEAFF
TRBV7-2	TRBJ1-1	.	.	TGTGCCAGCAGCTTAGTAGGGGCCACTGAAGCTTTCTTT	CASSLVGATEAFF
TRBV15	TRBJ2-5	TRBD2	once	TGTGCCACCAGCAGACTCGGGACTAGCGGACAAGAGACCCAGTACTTC	CATSRLGTSGQETQYF
TRBV5-1	TRBJ2-7	TRBD2	.	TGCGCCAGCAGGGATGATCGGACTAGCGGAAACGAGCAGTACTTC	CASRDDRTSGNEQYF
TRBV5-1	TRBJ2-7	.	.	TGCGCCAGCAGCAAAGATGGACAAACCTACGAGCAGTACTTC	CASSKDGQTYEQYF
TRBV7-9	TRBJ1-5	TRBD1	once	TGTGCCAGCAGCTTAGGGGACAGGGATAGCAATCAGCCCCAGCATTTT	CASSLGDRDSNQPQHF
TRBV30	TRBJ1-2	.	.	TGTGCCTTGCACAGGGAAGAAAGGGATGGCTACACCTTC	CALHREERDGYTF
TRBV5-1	TRBJ2-7	TRBD1	.	TGCGCCAGCAGCTCTAGACAGGGGGCCTCGGACGAGCAGTACTTC	CASSSRQGASDEQYF
TRBV18	TRBJ1-2	TRBD1	.	TGTGCCAGCTCACCAGCGCTCGCCCCCGGAGAGAGACAGGGGAAGGGGACTAACTATGGCTACACCTTC	CASSPALAPGERQGKGTNYGYTF
TRBV30	TRBJ1-3	.	.	TGTGCCTGGAGTTTCGGGAGCCCCGGCTCTGGAAACACCATATATTTT	CAWSFGSPGSGNTIYF
TRBV30	TRBJ2-6	TRBD1	.	TGTGCCTGGAGTGTAACAGGGGTATCTGGGGCCAACGTCCTGACTTTC	CAWSVTGVSGANVLTF
TRBV19	TRBJ2-5	.	.	TGTGCCAGTAGTATCTCGCGGGAAGAGACCCAGTACTTC	CASSISREETQYF
TRBV7-2	TRBJ2-1	TRBD2	.	TGTGCCAGCAGATCCCGGGGAGCGGGAGGGCCCCTTACCGACAATGAGCAGTTCTTC	CASRSRGAGGPLTDNEQFF
TRBV7-9	TRBJ1-2	TRBD1	.	TGTGCCAGCAGCTTGGACAGGGGAATCTATGGCTACACCTTC	CASSLDRGIYGYTF
TRBV6-5	TRBJ1-6	.	few	TGTGCCAGCAGTTTAACAATTCCTAATTCACCCCTCCACTTT	CASSLTIPNSPLHF
TRBV29-1	TRBJ2-2	TRBD2	.	TGCAGCGGCGTAGCGGGAGGGGCCGGGGAGCTGTTTTTT	CSGVAGGAGELFF
TRBV2	TRBJ2-3	TRBD2	.	TGTGCCAGCAGTGAAGACGGGAGGGCTGCAGATACGCAGTATTTT	CASSEDGRAADTQYF
TRBV19	TRBJ2-7	.	.	TGTGCCAGTAGTCAAGCCAGGGCCTACGAGCAGTACTTC	CASSQARAYEQYF
TRBV10-3	TRBJ2-3	.	.	TGTGCCATCAGTGAGTCTAGGGGTATAGATACGCAGTATTTT	CAISESRGIDTQYF
TRBV7-6	TRBJ1-6	.	once	TGTGCCAGCAGCTTCCCCTCGAGGGGGAGCTCCTATAATTCACCCCTCCACTTT	CASSFPSRGSSYNSPLHF
TRBV6-5	TRBJ1-2	TRBD1	.	TGTGCCAGCAGCCCCGGTCGACAGACAGGGGGCTACACCTTC	CASSPGRQTGGYTF
TRBV5-5	TRBJ1-1	.	.	TGTGCCAGCAGTCTTGGGCTGTTGTACACTGAAGCTTTCTTT	CASSLGLLYTEAFF
TRBV5-1	TRBJ2-2	TRBD2	.	TGCGCCAGCAGCTTGGCACTAGCGGAAGGGGAGCTGTTTTTT	CASSLALAEGELFF